These 8 T cell receptor beta chains were all obtained from the same sample, sequenced in a study of cytomegalovirus exposure and HLA in healthy donors. 13 Jbeta primers and 60 Vbeta primers were used for the PCR. Here immunoSEQ multiplex PCR was the method, and the copy in TCRdb shows in-frame clones only, minus some. The sample has approximately 170,000 clones, about 75% seen once; the top ten hold roughly 5%. Sequenced material: PBMCs. These receptors came from a male donor in good health and CMV-seronegative.

The chain uses TRBV19 and TRBJ2-2; D is perhaps TRBD1 (6 bases). The germline CDR1 and CDR2 sequences are LNHDA and SQIVND (reference sequence). Trimming left V 1 base short and J 6 bases short, with 15 bases between. CDR3 length: 16 residues. The CDR3 is CASSIAQGSWAGELFF. The CDR3 DNA is TGTGCCAGTAGTATAGCGCAGGGGTCGTGGGCCGGGGAGCTGTTTTTT.

This clone was seen just once. The V call is TRBV5-1, the J call TRBJ1-5; 9 positions agree with TRBD1. V trimming: 0 bases; J trimming: 7 bases; junction bases outside the gene matches: 2. The CDR3 sequence is 14 residues long. In germline, CDR1 is SGHRS, CDR2 YFSETQ. DNA of the CDR3: TGCGCCAGCAGCTTGGGGACAGGGGAACAGCCCCAGCATTTT. Its translation: CASSLGTGEQPQHF.

The chain recombines TRBV18 with TRBJ2-4, with a tentative D call TRBD2 (5 bases). Per the germline V gene, CDR1 is KGHSH and CDR2 is LQKENI. Trimming stripped 5 bases from V and 0 bases from J, with 11 bases between. The CDR3 runs 15 residues. The CDR3 sequence: CASSSERAAKNIQYF. CDR3 DNA sequence: TGTGCCAGCTCATCGGAGAGGGCAGCCAAAAACATTCAGTACTTC.

The chain combines TRBV27 with TRBJ2-7; TRBD1 is a possible D gene (5 bases). V lost 4 bases, J lost 7 bases, and 14 bases lay in between. The CDR3 has 13 residues. Per germline, CDR1 MNHEY and CDR2 SMNVEV (reference sequence). The CDR3 nucleotides are TGTGCCAGCAGTTACCAGGGCCCGGAGGAGCAGTACTTC. Translating it yields CASSYQGPEEQYF.

This clone was seen only once. The chain is built from TRBV6-5 and TRBJ2-6; D unclear. The CDR3 sequence is 13 residues long. The V gene's germline CDR1 is MNHEY and CDR2 SVGAGI. Trimming took 6 bases from V and 0 from J, leaving 3 bases between them. Here the CDR3 DNA reads TGTGCCAGCAGCAGCTCTGGGGCCAACGTCCTGACTTTC. Translating gives CASSSSGANVLTF.

This CDR3 reads CASGLLQGEAQHF. In DNA, the CDR3 is TGTGCTAGTGGCTTGTTACAGGGGGAGGCCCAGCATTTT. V and J are TRBV12-5 and TRBJ1-5; 8 nucleotides line up with TRBD1. The V gene's germline CDR1 is LGHNT and CDR2 FRNRAP. The trim removed 6 bases at V and 11 bases at J, leaving 9 bases unmatched. The CDR3 loop spans 13 amino acids. Full variable domain (outside the CDR3, taken from reference TRBV12-5 and TRBJ1-5): DARVTQTPRHKVTEMGQEVTMRCQPILGHNTVFWYRQTMMQGLELLAYFRNRAPLDDSGMPKDRFSAEMPDATLATLKIQPSEPRDSAVYFCASGLLQGEAQHFGDGTRLSIL.

The chain couples TRBV19 to TRBJ1-2; 7 bases align to TRBD1. The V and J ends lost 5 bases and 3 bases, in that order; junction bases with no gene match: 3. This CDR3 spans 13 amino acids. The germline gives CDR1 LNHDA, CDR2 SQIVND (reference sequence). The CDR3 DNA reads as TGTGCCAGTAGTCCAACAGGGGACTATGGCTACACCTTC. Amino acids: CASSPTGDYGYTF.

The chain recombines TRBV29-1 with TRBJ2-7; tentatively, D is TRBD1 (6 bases). CDR1 SQVTM and CDR2 ANQGSEA come from the germline V gene. Trimming shortened V by 6 bases and J by 3 bases, and 18 bases separated the two germline ends. The CDR3 contains 14 residues. The chain's CDR3 is CSVESPDSHYEQYF. The DNA of the CDR3 is TGCAGCGTCGAATCCCCGGACAGCCACTACGAGCAGTACTTC.